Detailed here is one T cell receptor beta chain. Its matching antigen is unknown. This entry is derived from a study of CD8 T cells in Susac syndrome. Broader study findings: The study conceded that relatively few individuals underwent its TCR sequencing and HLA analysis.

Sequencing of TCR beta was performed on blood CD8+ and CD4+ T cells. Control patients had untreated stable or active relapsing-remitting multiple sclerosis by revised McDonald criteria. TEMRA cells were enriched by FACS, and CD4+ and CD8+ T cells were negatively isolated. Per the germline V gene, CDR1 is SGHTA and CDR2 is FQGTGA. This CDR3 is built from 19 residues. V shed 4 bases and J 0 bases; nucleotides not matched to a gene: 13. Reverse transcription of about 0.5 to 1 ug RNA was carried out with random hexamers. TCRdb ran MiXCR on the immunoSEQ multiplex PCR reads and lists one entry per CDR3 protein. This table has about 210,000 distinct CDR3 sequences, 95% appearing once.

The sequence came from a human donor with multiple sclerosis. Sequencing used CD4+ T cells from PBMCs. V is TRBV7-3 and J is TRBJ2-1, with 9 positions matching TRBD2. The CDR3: CASSSHAGLAMSSYNEQFF. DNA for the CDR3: TGTGCCAGCAGCTCGCACGCTGGACTAGCGATGAGCTCCTACAATGAGCAGTTCTTC.